This TCR beta chain was recorded in a study of T-cell reconstitution after alpha-beta-depleted transplantation in children. Preparing the TCRbeta library involved the use of unique molecular identifiers. TCRdb called the PCR reads again in MiXCR, with one record for every CDR3 protein. The sample holds 200,000 to 250,000 distinct CDR3 sequences, about 25% seen once. Study outcomes and limitations: Approximately two months post-transplant, alpha-beta T cells reportedly originated from several hundred expanded graft clones.

This clonotype has just a few counts. Its antigen is not identified. V was cut by 1 base and J by 4 bases, with 6 bases left in between. CDR3 length: 13 residues. Germline V CDR1 and CDR2: SGHRS, YFSETQ. The source of this sequence is a girl aged 2 to 9 with Fanconi anemia, due to receive a stem cell transplant. The specimen was PBMCs, collected before TCRalphabeta/CD19-depleted stem cell transplant. V is TRBV5-1 and J is TRBJ1-3; no clear D gene. This chain's CDR3 is CASSLTEGNTIYF. The CDR3 bases are TGCGCCAGCAGCTTGACAGAAGGAAACACCATATATTTT. Filled out from reference TRBV5-1 and TRBJ1-3, the complete variable domain reads KAGVTQTPRYLIKTRGQQVTLSCSPISGHRSVSWYQQTPGQGLQFLFEYFSETQRNKGNFPGRFSGRQFSNSRSEMNVSTLELGDSALYLCASSLTEGNTIYFGEGSWLTVV.